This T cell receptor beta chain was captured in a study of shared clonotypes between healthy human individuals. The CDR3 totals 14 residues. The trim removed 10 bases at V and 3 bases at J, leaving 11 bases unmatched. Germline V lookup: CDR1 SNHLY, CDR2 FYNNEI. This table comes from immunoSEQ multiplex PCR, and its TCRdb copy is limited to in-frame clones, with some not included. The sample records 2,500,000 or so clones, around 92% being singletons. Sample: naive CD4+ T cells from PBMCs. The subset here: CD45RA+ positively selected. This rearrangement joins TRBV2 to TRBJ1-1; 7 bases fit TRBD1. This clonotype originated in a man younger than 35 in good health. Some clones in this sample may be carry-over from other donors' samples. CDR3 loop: CATQSVGQDTEAFF. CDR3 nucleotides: TGTGCCACCCAATCTGTCGGACAGGACACTGAAGCTTTCTTT.